The rows below give T cell receptor beta chains drawn from one sample of a study of shared clonotypes between healthy human individuals. The method was immunoSEQ multiplex PCR; TCRdb's version includes in-frame clones alone and lacks a portion of them. The table shows around 2,000,000 clones, with roughly 91% occurring only once. Specimen: naive CD8+ T cells from PBMCs. The receptors here all came from a man in his late teens or twenties in good health. Some clones in this sample may be carry-over from other donors' samples. Both conserved end residues are part of each CDR3. The order of the fields is clone size, V gene, J gene, CDR3 protein. Clone size, where shown, is once, few, many, or a class for clones that have expanded.

>-|TRBV4-1|TRBJ2-3
CASSHGLADTQYF
>-|TRBV4-1|TRBJ2-7
CASSPRDSPWEQYF
>-|TRBV12-5|TRBJ2-2
CASGPFNTGELFF
>once|TRBV11-2|TRBJ1-3
CASSSYRPGNTIYF
>-|TRBV9|TRBJ2-1
CASSVTSGETSYNEQFF
>-|TRBV30|TRBJ1-4
CAWSVLYGGPNEKLFF
>-|TRBV27|TRBJ1-1
CASSLSATGLAEAFF
>-|TRBV30|TRBJ2-7
CACYDGGQSYEQYF
>-|TRBV28|TRBJ1-1
CASSLGGENTEAFF
>-|TRBV6-1|TRBJ1-2
CASSEGTATNYGYTF
>-|TRBV6-1|TRBJ2-5
CASSELDLQQETQYF
>-|TRBV28|TRBJ1-2
CASTPVGDFFYGYTF
>-|TRBV28|TRBJ2-7
CASRIGGTSYEQYF
>-|TRBV9|TRBJ1-4
CASSVAQNGEKLFF
>-|TRBV19|TRBJ2-1
CASSPLAGGLNEQFF